Below, 17 T cell receptor beta chains from the same sample are listed, as sequenced in a study of beta chain features in type 1 diabetes. cDNA synthesis used the whole RNA isolate, giving expressed TCRB sequences. TCRdb's copy holds only in-frame clones and misses some; the assay was immunoSEQ multiplex PCR. The table lists about 410,000 clones, approximately 14% of them singletons. The specimen sequenced was naive CD4+ T cells from blood. Every receptor here comes from a man aged 25-45 years in good health.

This clone was seen a few times. The chain recombines TRBV13 with TRBJ2-3; 8 bases match TRBD2. The CDR3 runs to 15 residues. From germline, CDR1 is PRHDT and CDR2 FYEKMQ (reference sequence). The junction had 8 bases not matched to a gene; V was cut back by 7 bases and J by 2 bases. The CDR3 region has the DNA TGTGCCAGCACGCTGCGGGGGGTAAACACAGATACGCAGTATTTT. Encoded protein: CASTLRGVNTDTQYF.

This chain connects TRBV7-8 to TRBJ2-7, with D unclear. CDR1 is SGHVS, CDR2 FQNEAQ, per germline. V gave up 6 bases and J gave up 2 bases, with 14 bases separating them. This CDR3 is 14 amino acids long. For the CDR3, the DNA is TGTGCCAGCAGGATCACGACAACCGCCTACGAGCAGTACTTC. It is translated as CASRITTTAYEQYF.

The chain recombines TRBV27 with TRBJ2-6, with D uncertain. The CDR3 runs 14 residues. Germline CDR1 MNHEY, CDR2 SMNVEV (reference sequence). V shed 6 bases and J shed 1 base, with 7 bases lying between them. CDR3 amino acids: CASSAVSGANVLTF. The CDR3 coding sequence is TGTGCCAGCAGCGCCGTGTCTGGGGCCAACGTCCTGACTTTC.

The chain recombines TRBV5-1 with TRBJ2-5; D gene uncertain. This CDR3 has 14 residues. The V gene's germline CDR1 is SGHRS and CDR2 YFSETQ. V lost 0 bases and J 3 bases, leaving 9 bases between the germline ends. The CDR3 DNA is TGCGCCAGCAGCTTGGCCGGTATAGAAGAGACCCAGTACTTC. It encodes CASSLAGIEETQYF. Looking up the rest from reference TRBV5-1 and TRBJ2-5 gives the full variable domain: KAGVTQTPRYLIKTRGQQVTLSCSPISGHRSVSWYQQTPGQGLQFLFEYFSETQRNKGNFPGRFSGRQFSNSRSEMNVSTLELGDSALYLCASSLAGIEETQYFGPGTRLLVL.

This clone was counted a few times. The CDR3: CASSLEASGAYEQYF. CDR3 nucleotides: TGTGCCAGCAGCTTAGAGGCTAGCGGGGCTTACGAGCAGTACTTC. This chain links TRBV7-6 with TRBJ2-7; 9 bases fit TRBD2. CDR1 and CDR2 (germline): SGHVS, FNYEAQ. V was pared by 1 base and J by 4 bases, with 5 bases of the junction left unmatched. This CDR3 has 15 amino acids.

V gene TRBV7-2 combines with J gene TRBJ1-2; 9 bases align to TRBD1. CDR3 size: 13 residues. The germline V gene has CDR1 SGHTA and CDR2 FQGNSA. After removal of 4 bases from V and 7 bases from J, the junction contained 4 bases not matched to a gene. The CDR3 loop reads CASSSDRGGGYTF. The CDR3 bases are TGTGCCAGCAGCTCGGACAGGGGTGGTGGCTACACCTTC.

The chain combines TRBV4-3 with TRBJ2-2; unclear D gene. CDR3 length equals 15 residues. Germline loops: CDR1 LGHNA, CDR2 YSLEER. Trimming shortened V by 0 bases and J by 1 base, and 6 bases separated the two germline ends. CDR3 region: CASSQEGQNTGELFF. CDR3 in DNA: TGCGCCAGCAGCCAAGAGGGCCAGAACACCGGGGAGCTGTTTTTT.

The chain is built from TRBV10-3 and TRBJ2-1, with 7 bases that match TRBD1. The CDR3 is made up of 15 amino acids. The germline V gene has CDR1 ENHRY and CDR2 SYGVKD. V lost 3 bases and J lost 7; bases outside the gene matches: 9. DNA for the CDR3: TGTGCCATCAGTGAAGGGGGCCAAAGTTGGAATGAGCAGTTCTTC. This gives the protein CAISEGGQSWNEQFF.

In its sample, this clone was seen a few times. V usage is TRBV27 and J usage is TRBJ2-5; D call uncertain. Per the germline V gene, CDR1 is MNHEY and CDR2 is SMNVEV (reference sequence). The CDR3 runs to 10 residues. V lost 8 bases, J lost 14 bases, and 15 bases lay in between. CDR3: CASSRITRYF. CDR3 coding DNA: TGTGCCAGCTCCCGAATTACGCGATACTTC.

This clone was recorded only once. This chain joins TRBV2 and TRBJ1-2; D gene unclear. The CDR3 is 10 amino acids. Trimming took 8 bases from V and 2 from J, leaving 3 bases between them. Germline loops: CDR1 SNHLY, CDR2 FYNNEI. In nucleotides, the CDR3 is TGTGCCAGCCGAAACTATGGCTACACCTTC. Its translation: CASRNYGYTF. The full variable domain, in which reference TRBV2 and TRBJ1-2 provide the parts outside the CDR3, is EPEVTQTPSHQVTQMGQEVILRCVPISNHLYFYWYRQILGQKVEFLVSFYNNEISEKSEIFDDQFSVERPDGSNFTLKIRSTKLEDSAMYFCASRNYGYTFGSGTRLTVV.

A single count supports this clone. This specimen includes other DNA sequences encoding the same CDR3. The chain joins TRBV13 to TRBJ2-1; TRBD1 might be the D (6 bases). V was trimmed by 3 bases and J by 0 bases, leaving 9 bases between them. The CDR3 spans 15 residues. Germline CDR1 and CDR2: PRHDT and FYEKMQ (reference sequence). The CDR3 is CASSLRGSSYNEQFF. CDR3 DNA: TGTGCCAGCAGCTTGAGGGGGTCCTCCTACAATGAGCAGTTCTTC.

In its sample, this clone was seen a few times. The chain employs TRBV9 and TRBJ2-7; D possibly corresponds to TRBD2 (7 bases). The CDR3 sequence is 15 residues long. Germline V gives CDR1 SGDLS, CDR2 YYNGEE. V was clipped by 0 bases and J by 2 bases, with 12 bases between them. In DNA, the CDR3 is TGTGCCAGCAGCGTAGGCCCGGGGGGCACCTACGAGCAGTACTTC. Protein sequence: CASSVGPGGTYEQYF. Based on the CDR3 plus reference TRBV9 and TRBJ2-7, the full variable domain is DSGVTQTPKHLITATGQRVTLRCSPRSGDLSVYWYQQSLDQGLQFLIQYYNGEERAKGNILERFSAQQFPDLHSELNLSSLELGDSALYFCASSVGPGGTYEQYFGPGTRLTVT.

The sample holds a few counts of this clone. The chain has TRBV2 and TRBJ2-1; the D gene could be TRBD1 or TRBD2 (5 bases each). The V end was cut by 5 bases, the J end by 3 bases, with 17 bases between. This CDR3 is built from 16 residues. Germline V gives CDR1 SNHLY, CDR2 FYNNEI. The CDR3 region is CASSFEGLGVYNEQFF. In DNA, the CDR3 is TGTGCCAGCAGTTTCGAGGGGCTAGGAGTCTACAATGAGCAGTTCTTC.

This sequence joins TRBV7-2 and TRBJ1-1; D ambiguous. Looked up from germline, CDR1 is SGHTA and CDR2 is FQGNSA. With 4 bases removed from V and 2 bases from J, the gap between germline ends came to 8 bases. This CDR3 has 13 amino acids. The CDR3 here is CASSSSLNTEAFF. In DNA, the CDR3 is TGTGCCAGCAGCTCCTCGCTAAACACTGAAGCTTTCTTT.

This clone was seen a few times. This chain connects TRBV7-6 to TRBJ2-7; TRBD1 aligns across 7 bases. The CDR3 has 12 amino acids. The V and J ends lost 1 base and 6 bases, in that order; junction bases with no gene match: 0. Germline assignment: CDR1 SGHVS and CDR2 FNYEAQ. The CDR3 coding sequence is TGTGCCAGCAGCTTAGACAGGGGCGAGCAGTACTTC. It specifies CASSLDRGEQYF.

V gene TRBV5-4 combines with J gene TRBJ1-6; the match to TRBD1 covers 9 bases. V lost 4 bases, J lost 7 bases, and 9 bases stayed unmatched. CDR1 SGHNT and CDR2 YYREEE come from the germline V gene (reference sequence). The CDR3 spans 16 residues. The chain's CDR3 is CASSPPGTGLNSPLHF. CDR3 DNA: TGTGCCAGCAGCCCACCGGGGACAGGGCTCAATTCACCCCTCCACTTT.

The CDR3 reads CASSYPSGQSGYTF. The CDR3 nucleotides read TGTGCCAGCAGTTACCCCTCGGGACAAAGTGGCTACACCTTC. The chain couples TRBV6-6 to TRBJ1-2; D is possibly TRBD1 (6 bases). The CDR3 extends over 14 amino acids. Germline V lookup: CDR1 MNHNY, CDR2 SVGAGI (reference sequence). V lost 2 bases and J 7 bases, leaving 14 bases between the germline ends.